Each of the 16 T cell receptor beta chains below was sequenced from the same sample in a study of shared clonotypes between healthy human individuals. Sequenced by immunoSEQ multiplex PCR; TCRdb stores in-frame clones only, minus some. The sample carries 1,100,000 or so clones, around 78% recorded once. The specimen sequenced was memory CD4+ T cells from PBMCs. As to subset: CD45RA-negative fraction. These TCRs come from a man aged 18 to 30 in good health. Some clones in this sample may be carry-over from other donors' samples.

This chain uses TRBV5-1 with TRBJ1-2, with TRBD1 as a possible D gene (6 bases). CDR3 length equals 15 residues. Looked up from germline, CDR1 is SGHRS and CDR2 is YFSETQ. The germline V and J ends were trimmed by 4 bases and 5 bases, with 18 bases remaining between them. The CDR3 region has the DNA TGCGCCAGCAGCGTGGGACACCTAAAGGGGTATGGCTACACCTTC. It translates to CASSVGHLKGYGYTF.

Concerning this clone itself: Possible read error: a much larger clone is one base away. This chain joins TRBV7-6 and TRBJ2-1, with 7 bases identical to TRBD1. The germline gives CDR1 SGHVS, CDR2 FNYEAQ. The CDR3 sequence is 13 residues long. V shed 1 base and J 8 bases; nucleotides not matched to a gene: 2. DNA for the CDR3: TGTGCCAGCAGCTTAGACAGGGGTGATGAGCAGTTCTTC. As protein: CASSLDRGDEQFF.

The V call is TRBV15, the J call TRBJ2-7; possibly TRBD1 for D (5 bases). The CDR3 sequence is 14 residues long. From germline, CDR1 is LNHNV and CDR2 YYDKDF (reference sequence). V lost 5 bases and J lost 3, with 14 bases in between. DNA of the CDR3: TGTGCCACCAGCGTAGGGGTCAGATTCTACGAGCAGTACTTC. Its protein is CATSVGVRFYEQYF.

This clone has a handful of counts. The chain combines TRBV9 with TRBJ1-2; D not resolved. There are 13 residues in the CDR3. V lost 2 bases to trimming and J lost 3 bases, with 8 bases between them. In germline, CDR1 is SGDLS, CDR2 YYNGEE. The CDR3 sequence: CASSVRVDYGYTF. CDR3 in DNA: TGTGCCAGCAGCGTGAGGGTCGACTATGGCTACACCTTC.

The V call is TRBV4-1, the J call TRBJ1-1; TRBD1 is a possible D gene (5 bases). The ends were cut back, 1 base at V and 0 bases at J, with 15 bases in the middle. In germline, CDR1 is MGHRA, CDR2 YSYEKL. CDR3 length equals 17 residues. In DNA, the CDR3 is TGCGCCAGCAGCCAAGGCCTCGCACGACAGTTGAACACTGAAGCTTTCTTT. Translating gives CASSQGLARQLNTEAFF.

This chain links TRBV18 with TRBJ2-7; D ambiguous. V lost 4 bases, J lost 2 bases, and 15 bases lay in between. The CDR3 totals 15 residues. Germline V gene lookup returns CDR1 KGHSH and CDR2 LQKENI. The CDR3 DNA is TGTGCCAGCTCACTCCCGACTGCTACACCCTACGAGCAGTACTTC. It encodes CASSLPTATPYEQYF.

The gene calls are TRBV11-2 and TRBJ2-7; the D gene is possibly TRBD1 (6 bases). Trimming shortened V by 1 base and J by 1 base, and 14 bases separated the two germline ends. This CDR3 spans 16 amino acids. Germline CDR1 is SGHAT and CDR2 is FQNNGV. CDR3 nucleotides: TGTGCCAGCAGCTTAGTAGGGCAGGGGCTGTCCTACGAGCAGTACTTC. This gives the protein CASSLVGQGLSYEQYF.

This clone showed up just once. This chain uses TRBV28 with TRBJ2-3; D is possibly TRBD2 (5 bases). Trimming left V 5 bases short and J 2 bases short, with 17 bases between. Germline values: CDR1 MDHEN, CDR2 SYDVKM. The CDR3 consists of 16 residues. The CDR3 nucleotides are TGTGCCAGCAGTCCCCGGGGTGTGGAGTTCACAGATACGCAGTATTTT. As protein: CASSPRGVEFTDTQYF.

In the case of this clone: It is unclear where the CDR3 begins or ends on the DNA, so no DNA is shown, and the CDR3 is as TCRdb lists it. V usage is TRBV28 and J usage is TRBJ2-1; the table's D gene call, TRBD2, was not cross checked with the DNA. Both ends counted, the CDR3 spans 15 residues. Germline V gene lookup returns CDR1 MDHEN and CDR2 SYDVKM. CDR3 sequence: CASSFASGTKGIEFF.

The chain recombines TRBV9 with TRBJ2-3; TRBD1 might be the D (6 bases). This CDR3 spans 15 amino acids. From germline, CDR1 is SGDLS and CDR2 YYNGEE. The V end was cut by 3 bases, the J end by 7 bases, with 18 bases between. CDR3 nucleotide sequence: TGTGCCAGCAGCGGAGGGGGAGCGGTTTTGAATACGCAGTATTTT. The encoded protein is CASSGGGAVLNTQYF.

The rearrangement joins TRBV19 to TRBJ2-5; D may correspond to TRBD1 or TRBD2 (5 bases each). V lost 5 bases, J lost 7 bases, and 8 bases lay in between. Germline V CDR1 and CDR2: LNHDA, SQIVND (reference sequence). The CDR3 is 11 amino acids. The CDR3 DNA sequence: TGTGCCAGTAGTCGGGGCGGGACCCAGTACTTC. Translating gives CASSRGGTQYF.

The CDR3 DNA follows: TGTGCCAGCAGTGCCGGGACTAGCGGGGCAAGGCAGTATTTT. Protein product: CASSAGTSGARQYF. The V gene is TRBV6-4, the J gene TRBJ2-3; 13 bases are a match to TRBD2. Germline CDR1 MRHNA, CDR2 SNTAGT. Losses at the gene ends were 4 bases for V and 11 bases for J; bases not matched to a gene: 6. The CDR3 consists of 14 residues.

The rearrangement links TRBV4-1 to TRBJ1-2; TRBD1 matches at 7 bases. The CDR3 is made up of 14 amino acids. V shed 1 base and J 5 bases; nucleotides not matched to a gene: 4. Germline values: CDR1 MGHRA, CDR2 YSYEKL. The DNA of the CDR3 is TGCGCCAGCAGCCAAGCGGGACAGCGTTATGGCTACACCTTC. Translation: CASSQAGQRYGYTF.

The chain has TRBV7-3 and TRBJ1-3; 7 bases are shared with TRBD1. The V and J ends lost 7 bases and 5 bases, in that order; junction bases with no gene match: 11. This CDR3 spans 15 amino acids. Germline V CDR1 and CDR2: SGHTA, FQGTGA. This chain's CDR3 is CASTYHRDSRNTIYF. CDR3 in DNA: TGTGCCAGCACTTATCACCGGGACAGCCGAAACACCATATATTTT.

This sequence joins TRBV5-1 and TRBJ2-5, with 7 bases identical to TRBD1. Looked up from germline, CDR1 is SGHRS and CDR2 is YFSETQ. V shed 3 bases, J shed 11 bases, and the junction held 13 bases outside the gene matches. This CDR3 region has 14 residues. CDR3 nucleotides: TGCGCCAGCAGCTCCTTTCTAGGGGGCGCGACGCAGTACTTC. It codes for CASSSFLGGATQYF.

This chain connects TRBV5-1 to TRBJ2-1; the match to TRBD2 covers 8 bases. Germline CDR1 reads SGHRS; CDR2 reads YFSETQ. This CDR3 region has 16 residues. The V and J ends lost 0 bases and 3 bases, in that order; junction bases with no gene match: 5. The CDR3 reads CASSLGAGGGYNEQFF. The CDR3 region has the DNA TGCGCCAGCAGCTTGGGCGCGGGAGGAGGCTACAATGAGCAGTTCTTC.